This is a list of T cell receptor beta chains from one sample in a study of blood T cell repertoires in COVID-19. The protocol was immunoSEQ multiplex PCR, while the TCRdb copy is restricted to in-frame clones and leaves out a portion. Of 150,000 to 200,000 clones in the sample, more than 75% were seen once. Sequencing was done on a sample of peripheral blood. The source of these receptors is a woman in her seventies with acute or convalescent COVID-19. Both conserved end residues are part of each CDR3. A D gene is named only where the DNA matches it firmly. Only some rows state a clone size, as once, few, many or a class for expanded clones.

V gene: TRBV5-4; D gene: .; CDR3 length: 16; clone size: once; J gene: TRBJ1-1; CDR3 protein: CASSLVPIGGATEAFF; CDR3 DNA: TGTGCCAGCAGCTTGGTTCCCATTGGGGGGGCCACTGAAGCTTTCTTT
V gene: TRBV3-1/TRBV3-2; D gene: TRBD2; CDR3 length: 18; clone size: .; J gene: TRBJ2-7; CDR3 protein: CASSQVRGSGIWSYEQYF; CDR3 DNA: TGTGCCAGCAGCCAAGTCCGCGGTAGCGGGATTTGGTCCTACGAGCAGTACTTC
V gene: TRBV30; D gene: .; CDR3 length: 16; clone size: .; J gene: TRBJ2-4; CDR3 protein: CAWSAQFNLAKNIQYF; CDR3 DNA: TGTGCCTGGAGTGCACAGTTCAATTTAGCCAAAAACATTCAGTACTTC
V gene: TRBV2; D gene: TRBD1; CDR3 length: 13; clone size: .; J gene: TRBJ2-7; CDR3 protein: CASSGQGAGEQYF; CDR3 DNA: TGTGCCAGCAGTGGCCAGGGGGCCGGCGAGCAGTACTTC
V gene: TRBV27; D gene: TRBD1; CDR3 length: 14; clone size: .; J gene: TRBJ1-4; CDR3 protein: CASRGQGDHEKLFF; CDR3 DNA: TGTGCCAGCAGGGGGCAGGGGGATCATGAAAAACTGTTTTTT
V gene: TRBV9; D gene: .; CDR3 length: 14; clone size: once; J gene: TRBJ2-1; CDR3 protein: CASSLSGNDNEQFF; CDR3 DNA: TGTGCCAGCAGCTTATCCGGGAATGACAATGAGCAGTTCTTC
V gene: TRBV19; D gene: .; CDR3 length: 13; clone size: .; J gene: TRBJ1-5; CDR3 protein: CASTTTVNQPQHF; CDR3 DNA: TGTGCCAGTACCACGACAGTAAATCAGCCCCAGCATTTT
V gene: TRBV6-1; D gene: .; CDR3 length: 13; clone size: .; J gene: TRBJ1-5; CDR3 protein: CASSELSTQPQHF; CDR3 DNA: TGTGCCAGCAGTGAATTGTCTACTCAGCCCCAGCATTTT
V gene: TRBV10-3; D gene: TRBD2; CDR3 length: 16; clone size: .; J gene: TRBJ2-7; CDR3 protein: CAISETGRATLYEQYF; CDR3 DNA: TGTGCCATCAGTGAGACCGGGAGGGCTACTTTATACGAGCAGTACTTC
V gene: TRBV13; D gene: TRBD1; CDR3 length: 13; clone size: .; J gene: TRBJ2-5; CDR3 protein: CASSPDRDGTQYF; CDR3 DNA: TGTGCCAGCAGCCCGGACAGGGATGGGACCCAGTACTTC
V gene: TRBV18; D gene: TRBD2; CDR3 length: 15; clone size: .; J gene: TRBJ2-5; CDR3 protein: CASSPLAGGQETQYF; CDR3 DNA: TGTGCCAGCTCACCACTAGCGGGAGGGCAAGAGACCCAGTACTTC
V gene: TRBV14; D gene: .; CDR3 length: 15; clone size: .; J gene: TRBJ1-1; CDR3 protein: CASSQGFGGNTEAFF; CDR3 DNA: TGTGCCAGCAGCCAAGGGTTTGGAGGGAACACTGAAGCTTTCTTT
V gene: TRBV7-2; D gene: TRBD2; CDR3 length: 16; clone size: .; J gene: TRBJ2-5; CDR3 protein: CASSLFQAGGVETQYF; CDR3 DNA: TGTGCCAGCAGCTTATTCCAAGCGGGAGGGGTGGAGACCCAGTACTTC
V gene: TRBV28; D gene: TRBD2; CDR3 length: 16; clone size: .; J gene: TRBJ2-3; CDR3 protein: CASSGLAGGPRDTQYF; CDR3 DNA: TGTGCCAGCAGTGGGCTAGCGGGAGGGCCGAGAGATACGCAGTATTTT
V gene: TRBV6-2/TRBV6-3; D gene: TRBD1; CDR3 length: 15; clone size: .; J gene: TRBJ1-5; CDR3 protein: CASSDRGWSNQPQHF; CDR3 DNA: TGTGCCAGCAGTGACAGGGGATGGAGCAATCAGCCCCAGCATTTT
V gene: TRBV21-1; D gene: .; CDR3 length: 14; clone size: .; J gene: TRBJ2-2; CDR3 protein: CASSRTGSTGELFF; CDR3 DNA: TGTGCCAGCAGCAGGACAGGTAGCACCGGGGAGCTGTTTTTT
V gene: TRBV2; D gene: .; CDR3 length: 15; clone size: .; J gene: TRBJ1-3; CDR3 protein: CASTERGKRGNTIYF; CDR3 DNA: TGTGCCAGCACCGAAAGGGGGAAGAGGGGAAACACCATATATTTT
V gene: TRBV3-1/TRBV3-2; D gene: .; CDR3 length: 13; clone size: few; J gene: TRBJ1-1; CDR3 protein: CASSQIENTEAFF; CDR3 DNA: TGTGCCAGCAGCCAAATAGAGAACACTGAAGCTTTCTTT
V gene: TRBV20-1; D gene: TRBD1; CDR3 length: 14; clone size: .; J gene: TRBJ1-1; CDR3 protein: CSASGTGGRTEAFF; CDR3 DNA: TGCAGTGCTAGTGGGACAGGGGGGCGTACTGAAGCTTTCTTT
V gene: TRBV11-3; D gene: .; CDR3 length: 17; clone size: .; J gene: TRBJ2-1; CDR3 protein: CASSLGGGPSSYNEQFF; CDR3 DNA: TGTGCCAGCAGCTTGGGAGGGGGGCCCAGCTCCTACAATGAGCAGTTCTTC
V gene: TRBV7-2; D gene: .; CDR3 length: 15; clone size: .; J gene: TRBJ2-7; CDR3 protein: CASSLWAGDAYEQYF; CDR3 DNA: TGTGCCAGCAGCTTGTGGGCAGGGGACGCCTACGAGCAGTACTTC
V gene: TRBV5-1; D gene: .; CDR3 length: 15; clone size: .; J gene: TRBJ1-4; CDR3 protein: CASSTDLGGHEKLFF; CDR3 DNA: TGCGCCAGCAGCACAGACCTCGGGGGGCATGAAAAACTGTTTTTT
V gene: TRBV4-2; D gene: .; CDR3 length: 22; clone size: .; J gene: TRBJ2-1; CDR3 protein: CASSQDSSIVLSLAVSYNEQFF; CDR3 DNA: TGTGCCAGCAGCCAAGATAGCTCAATAGTTTTGTCCTTAGCGGTCTCCTACAATGAGCAGTTCTTC
V gene: TRBV4-1; D gene: TRBD1; CDR3 length: 15; clone size: .; J gene: TRBJ1-5; CDR3 protein: CASSRQGISNQPQHF; CDR3 DNA: TGCGCCAGCAGCCGACAGGGCATTAGCAATCAGCCCCAGCATTTT
V gene: TRBV11-2; D gene: TRBD2; CDR3 length: 14; clone size: .; J gene: TRBJ2-7; CDR3 protein: CASSPRTSYNEQYF; CDR3 DNA: TGTGCCAGCAGCCCCAGGACTAGTTATAACGAGCAGTACTTC
V gene: TRBV3-1/TRBV3-2; D gene: TRBD1; CDR3 length: 16; clone size: once; J gene: TRBJ1-2; CDR3 protein: CASSQENRGVGYGYTF; CDR3 DNA: TGTGCCAGCAGCCAAGAAAACAGGGGAGTCGGCTATGGCTACACCTTC
V gene: TRBV30; D gene: .; CDR3 length: 15; clone size: few; J gene: TRBJ1-3; CDR3 protein: CAWRKGQSSGNTIYF; CDR3 DNA: TGTGCCTGGCGAAAAGGACAGAGCTCTGGAAACACCATATATTTT
V gene: TRBV15; D gene: TRBD1; CDR3 length: 13; clone size: .; J gene: TRBJ2-1; CDR3 protein: CATSRETGFEQFF; CDR3 DNA: TGTGCCACCAGCAGAGAGACAGGGTTTGAGCAGTTCTTC